This T cell receptor beta chain came from a study of OX40 agonist ivuxolimab in advanced cancers. Only in-frame clones appear in the TCRdb table, and some are missing; sequencing was by immunoSEQ multiplex PCR. The sample has over 30,000 clones, approximately 89% seen once. This CDR3 comprises 15 residues. V was cut by 5 bases and J by 0 bases, with 11 bases left in between. Per germline, CDR1 LNHDA and CDR2 SQIVND (reference sequence). This clone was recorded a few times. This chain connects TRBV19 to TRBJ2-1, with D perhaps matching TRBD2 (5 bases). The input for sequencing was CD4+ or CD8+ T cells sorted from blood, taken in a trial of the OX40 agonist ivuxolimab. The sequence came from an adult with an advanced solid tumor such as melanoma, head and neck, liver or kidney cancer. As DNA, the CDR3 is TGTGCCAGTAGTGTCGGGATTAGCTCCTACAATGAGCAGTTCTTC. Amino acid sequence: CASSVGISSYNEQFF.